The present T cell receptor (beta chain) was sequenced within a study of blood T cell repertoires in COVID-19. As for the study in general: Samples representing acute and convalescent COVID-19 were sourced from the United States, Italy and Spain. Sources were T cells, B-cell-depleted T cells, or PBMCs; the material itself was cDNA or gDNA.

The authors' processing: Estimation of nucleated cell counts was performed using reference gene primer amplification. Profiled with immunoSEQ multiplex PCR; TCRdb holds only in-frame clones, not every one. V, J and clone size are taken as reported in that table, and D and trimming were inferred from the DNA itself. The sample consists of over 400,000 clones, 80% to 90% of them appearing once. V lost 7 bases, J lost 1 base, and 14 bases lay in between. The CDR3 runs to 15 residues. CDR1 is LNHDA and CDR2 is SQIVND in the germline V gene (reference sequence). Sequenced material: peripheral blood. The TCR comes from a human donor in a cohort sampled during active COVID-19. The gene calls are TRBV19 and TRBJ2-1, with D possibly TRBD1 on 5 matching bases. The CDR3 DNA is TGTGCCAGTACCCCGGTGGCAGGGTCCTACAATGAGCAGTTCTTC. Translation: CASTPVAGSYNEQFF. The full variable domain, completed using reference TRBV19 and TRBJ2-1, is DGGITQSPKYLFRKEGQNVTLSCEQNLNHDAMYWYRQDPGQGLRLIYYSQIVNDFQKGDIAEGYSVSREKKESFPLTVTSAQKNPTAFYLCASTPVAGSYNEQFFGPGTRLTVL.